These T cell receptor beta chains were read from a single sample in a study of cytomegalovirus exposure and HLA in healthy donors. Profiling relied on immunoSEQ multiplex PCR, and the TCRdb table lists in-frame clones only, not all of them. Across approximately 52,000 clones, the top ten clones capture around 12% of the sample. The material sequenced was PBMCs. All receptors derive from a woman aged 60-75 years in good health and CMV-seropositive. Each CDR3 is given with its conserved first and last residue. Each record gives: V gene, CDR3 protein.

>TRBV6-6
CASSYISGRETQYF
>TRBV19
CASSSLAGGSTDTQYF
>TRBV4-3
CASSQDRRVAEAFF
>TRBV5-1
CASSSSGGVNAFF
>TRBV5-8
CASSSGGGAVNIQYF
>TRBV7-7
CASSNPRGSGNTIYF
>TRBV11-2
CASSLVVRSTDTQYF
>TRBV7-2
CASSTEQGAYGYTF
>TRBV5-1
CASSLGFEGVTEAFF
>TRBV5-1
CASSLTGENTEAFF
>TRBV6-6
CASRDRGAGEKLFF
>TRBV7-2
CASSPDSPEQYF
>TRBV6-5
CASSYNEVAQPQHF
>TRBV11-2
CASSPTDRGGYNEQFF
>TRBV6-5
CASRFRGPGANVLTF
>TRBV28
CASMGGQSYNSPLHF
>TRBV7-6
CASSLRGGEETQYF
>TRBV6-6
CASKEDTPRGQPQHF
>TRBV7-8
CASSSLGYEQYF
>TRBV27
CASAPQGGNTEAFF
>TRBV9
CASSVGRGGETQYF
>TRBV7-8
CASTHRDSYEQYF
>TRBV7-2
CASSLWGHNSPLHF